The 25 T cell receptor beta chains listed next were all sequenced from one sample in a study (dated by TCRdb to between 2015 and 2016). Receptors were amplified or captured by 5' RACE. TCRdb records Illumina MiSeq as the sequencer. TCRdb reprocessing: public reads trimmed at Q25 with fastp, clones called with MiXCR, in-frame beta chains kept. Rows matching on CDR3 protein sequence are summarized as one entry with the most common DNA and genes. This sample is represented by tens of thousands of distinct CDR3 sequences; 30% of them were singletons. The ten top clones hold approximately 4.1% of the sample. The sequenced sample was tumor-infiltrating memory CD4+ T cells sorted from the breast tumor. The sample's cell subset or site label, decoded: memory CD4+ T cells, CD4+CD45RO+CD25-. The receptor source for this set is a female donor with breast cancer.

The chain joins TRBV28 to TRBJ2-3; possibly TRBD1 for D (6 bases). The germline V and J ends were trimmed by 3 bases and 6 bases, with 7 bases remaining between them. CDR3 size: 12 residues. In germline, CDR1 is MDHEN, CDR2 SYDVKM. The CDR3 nucleotides are TGTGCCAGCAGTTTTGGGGGCGATACGCAGTATTTT. The encoded protein is CASSFGGDTQYF. Variable domain in full (rest from reference TRBV28 and TRBJ2-3): DVKVTQSSRYLVKRTGEKVFLECVQDMDHENMFWYRQDPGLGLRLIYFSYDVKMKEKGDIPEGYSVSREKKERFSLILESASTNQTSMYLCASSFGGDTQYFGPGTRLTVL.

V usage is TRBV4-1 and J usage is TRBJ2-7, with no clear D. This CDR3 has 14 amino acids. Germline CDR1 is MGHRA and CDR2 is YSYEKL. Trimming took 1 base from V and 6 from J, leaving 13 bases between them. CDR3 sequence (DNA): TGCGCCAGCAGCCAAGTGGGATCGCTTTTCGAGCAGTACTTC. This codes for CASSQVGSLFEQYF.

Notes on this clonotype: This likely comes from a read error, as the CDR3 has no conserved phenylalanine or tryptophan at its end. The rearrangement links TRBV7-8 to TRBJ2-1, with unresolved D. Deletions cut 5 bases from V and 8 bases from J, with 10 bases between. The CDR3 loop spans 12 amino acids. The germline V gene has CDR1 SGHVS and CDR2 FQNEAQ. The CDR3 sequence is CASSPRGHEQFV. The CDR3 DNA is TGTGCCAGCAGCCCCCGTGGCCATGAGCAGTTCGTC.

This chain uses TRBV18 with TRBJ2-7; the match to TRBD1 covers 10 bases. Germline lookup yields CDR1 KGHSH and CDR2 LQKENI. The trim removed 3 bases at V and 3 bases at J, leaving 8 bases unmatched. This CDR3 has 16 amino acids. The CDR3 is CASSPPGTGVLYEQYV. CDR3 DNA sequence: TGTGCCAGCTCACCTCCCGGGACAGGGGTCCTCTACGAGCAGTACGTC.

This clonotype appeared many times. The J gene is TRBJ1-2, the V gene TRBV20-1, with D unresolved. V was cut by 0 bases and J by 9 bases, with 8 bases left in between. The V gene's germline CDR1 is DFQATT and CDR2 SNEGSKA (reference sequence). This CDR3 region has 11 residues. This CDR3 is CSAREGWSYTF. Written as DNA, the CDR3 is TGCAGTGCTAGAGAAGGTTGGAGCTACACCTTC.

This chain uses TRBV6-5 with TRBJ2-5; no reliable D call. The CDR3 has 13 amino acids. V lost 6 bases and J lost 2, with 10 bases in between. Germline V gene lookup returns CDR1 MNHEY and CDR2 SVGAGI. The CDR3 reads CASRQRLQETQYF. The CDR3 DNA is TGTGCCAGCAGGCAGCGCCTGCAAGAGACCCAGTACTTC.

Ten or more counts support this clonotype. CDR3 in DNA: TGTGCCAGCAGTGCCCCAGCCGCTAGCGGGGGACCCTACGAGCAGTACTTC. Protein product: CASSAPAASGGPYEQYF. The V gene is TRBV6-1, the J gene TRBJ2-7; TRBD2 matches at 10 bases. This CDR3 region has 17 residues. Germline trimming cut 4 bases from V and 2 bases from J; bases unmatched to any gene: 11. Looked up from germline, CDR1 is MNHNS and CDR2 is SASEGT.

This clonotype showed up just once. This clone may be a read error of a much larger clone one base away. The V and J genes are TRBV20-1 and TRBJ1-2; 9 bases are a match to TRBD1. Germline values: CDR1 DFQATT, CDR2 SNEGSKA (reference sequence). The CDR3 is 14 residues long. CDR3 coding DNA: TGCAGTGCTAAACAGGGGGCCTCCAACTATGGCTACGCCTTC. This sequence encodes CSAKQGASNYGYAF.

On this clonotype itself: A clone one base away is much larger, so this may be a read error. The chain combines TRBV28 with TRBJ1-5, with D possibly matching TRBD1 (5 bases). This CDR3 comprises 15 residues. Germline-derived CDR1 and CDR2 are MDHEN and SYDVKM. V lost 4 bases and J 5 bases, leaving 15 bases between the germline ends. CDR3 sequence reads: CASSSSGAGYQPQHF. In DNA form, the CDR3 reads TGTGCCAGCAGTTCCTCCGGGGCAGGGTATCAGCCCCAGCATTTT. The full variable domain, in which reference TRBV28 and TRBJ1-5 provide the parts outside the CDR3, is DVKVTQSSRYLVKRTGEKVFLECVQDMDHENMFWYRQDPGLGLRLIYFSYDVKMKEKGDIPEGYSVSREKKERFSLILESASTNQTSMYLCASSSSGAGYQPQHFGDGTRLSIL.

The CDR3: CASSFRGLEGYTF. CDR3 DNA: TGTGCCAGCAGCTTCAGGGGGCTAGAAGGCTACACCTTC. The rearrangement links TRBV7-9 to TRBJ1-2; 8 bases are a match to TRBD1. Germline CDR1 reads SEHNR; CDR2 reads FQNEAQ (reference sequence). V lost 3 bases, J lost 8 bases, and 5 bases stayed unmatched. The CDR3 is 13 residues long.

V gene TRBV5-3 combines with J gene TRBJ2-1; D is unclear. TRBV5-3 is treated as an ORF (open reading frame) with a function not yet certain. The CDR3 loop spans 15 amino acids. V was clipped by 4 bases and J by 0 bases, with 11 bases between them. CDR3 in DNA: TGTGCCAGAAGCGGTATGGGGATCTCCTACAATGAGCAGTTCTTC. Its protein is CARSGMGISYNEQFF.

The chain joins TRBV6-2 or TRBV6-3 to TRBJ1-5; D gene uncertain. The V and J ends lost 5 bases and 5 bases respectively, with 7 bases between them. Germline CDR1 reads MNHEY; CDR2 reads SVGEGT. The CDR3 extends over 12 amino acids. DNA for the CDR3: TGTGCCAGCAGTGCCTTTGATCAGCCCCAGCATTTT. Translated: CASSAFDQPQHF.

Of note for this clonotype: A read error may explain this, as a much larger clone is one base away. The chain links TRBV20-1 to TRBJ2-5; the match to TRBD1 covers 7 bases. The CDR3 extends over 14 amino acids. The germline CDR1 and CDR2 sequences are DFQATT and SNEGSKA (reference sequence). The CDR3 reads CGARWGTAQETQYF. CDR3 nucleotide sequence: TGCGGTGCCCGATGGGGGACAGCCCAAGAGACCCAGTACTTC.

The V gene is TRBV7-3, the J gene TRBJ2-3, with TRBD2 matching 7 bases. Germline V gives CDR1 SGHTA, CDR2 FQGTGA. The V gene end was trimmed by 5 bases and the J gene end by 1 base; junction bases not matched to a gene: 3. The CDR3 totals 14 residues. The CDR3 bases are TGTGCCAGCAGCCCAACTAGCGGCACAGATACGCAGTATTTT. Its protein product is CASSPTSGTDTQYF.

This clonotype was counted at least ten times. This rearrangement joins TRBV20-1 to TRBJ2-7; the D is unclear. V lost 1 base to trimming and J lost 4 bases, with 5 bases between them. Germline values: CDR1 DFQATT, CDR2 SNEGSKA (reference sequence). The CDR3 consists of 11 residues. For the CDR3, the DNA is TGCAGTGCTAGAGCAGAGTACGAGCAGTACTTC. This codes for CSARAEYEQYF.

This clonotype was detected only once. The chain carries TRBV3-1 and TRBJ2-5; D call uncertain. The V gene lost 7 bases and the J gene lost 3 bases, with 12 bases spanning the gap. Germline assignment: CDR1 LGHDT and CDR2 YNNKEL (reference sequence). CDR3 length: 13 amino acids. For the CDR3, the DNA is TGTGCCAGCAAGGGCCCGGCGGAAGAGACCCAGTACTTC. Translated, it gives CASKGPAEETQYF.

This chain links TRBV4-1 with TRBJ2-7; 8 bases map to TRBD1. The CDR3 length is 15 residues. Germline CDR1 MGHRA, CDR2 YSYEKL. Unmatched junction bases numbered 4, after V lost 1 base and J lost 2 bases. The CDR3 sequence: CASSQAQGDAYEQYF. The CDR3 coding sequence is TGCGCCAGCAGCCAAGCACAGGGGGACGCCTACGAGCAGTACTTC.

This clonotype was observed at least ten times. One end of the junction varies from germline; a read error may be responsible. This chain connects TRBV4-2 to TRBJ2-7; D call uncertain. CDR1 and CDR2 from the germline V gene are LGHNA and YNFKEQ. This CDR3 region has 15 residues. CDR3 amino acids: CASSQAEQSTYGQYF. Written as DNA, the CDR3 is TGTGCCAGCAGCCAAGCAGAGCAGTCCACGTACGGGCAGTACTTC.

This clonotype has a count of ten or more. V and J are TRBV29-1 and TRBJ1-2; perhaps TRBD1 as D (6 bases). CDR1 is SQVTM, CDR2 ANQGSEA, per germline. V lost 0 bases to trimming and J lost 4 bases, with 12 bases between them. This CDR3 is 14 amino acids long. In DNA form, the CDR3 reads TGCAGCGTTGAAGATTTCCAGGGGCCCTATGGCTACACCTTC. Protein product: CSVEDFQGPYGYTF.

This chain uses TRBV20-1 with TRBJ2-3; 7 bases fit TRBD2. Germline CDR1 is DFQATT and CDR2 is SNEGSKA (reference sequence). The CDR3 has 14 amino acids. Trimming cost V 6 bases and J 2 bases; bases outside gene matches: 8. The CDR3 here is CSAPEGGYTDTQYF. CDR3 sequence (DNA): TGCAGTGCCCCAGAGGGAGGGTACACAGATACGCAGTATTTT.

The chain carries TRBV6-2 or TRBV6-3 and TRBJ2-1; no clear D. Trimming removed 2 bases at V and 5 bases at J, with 19 bases between. This CDR3 comprises 17 residues. Germline lookup yields CDR1 MNHEY and CDR2 SVGEGT. In DNA form, the CDR3 reads TGTGCCAGCAGTTACCCCGAATATAGCCGGTCGGACAATGAGCAGTTCTTC. Its translation is CASSYPEYSRSDNEQFF.

This rearrangement joins TRBV28 to TRBJ2-7; no firm D call. The V end was cut by 3 bases, the J end by 4 bases, with 4 bases between. Germline V lookup: CDR1 MDHEN, CDR2 SYDVKM. CDR3 length equals 11 residues. The DNA of the CDR3 is TGTGCCAGCAGTTTGTATTACGAGCAGTACTTC. Translation: CASSLYYEQYF.

The genes are TRBV9 and TRBJ1-3, with D tentatively TRBD1 (5 bases). Trimming shortened V by 0 bases and J by 0 bases, and 7 bases separated the two germline ends. The CDR3 is 15 amino acids. CDR1 is SGDLS and CDR2 is YYNGEE in the germline V gene. The CDR3 DNA sequence: TGTGCCAGCAGCGTAGGACAGACCTCTGGAAACACCATATATTTT. Translation gives CASSVGQTSGNTIYF.

This clonotype was observed at least ten times. This sequence joins TRBV5-1 and TRBJ2-1; 9 nucleotides align to TRBD1. J lost 8 bases, V lost 0 bases, and 3 bases had no gene match. Germline CDR1 and CDR2: SGHRS and YFSETQ. The CDR3 loop spans 14 amino acids. The DNA of the CDR3 is TGCGCCAGCAGCTTGGGGACAGGGGCTTATGAGCAGTTCTTC. It is translated as CASSLGTGAYEQFF.

The chain is built from TRBV20-1 and TRBJ1-5, with D possibly being TRBD1 (6 bases). V lost 7 bases, J lost 3 bases, and 13 bases lay in between. Germline lookup yields CDR1 DFQATT and CDR2 SNEGSKA (reference sequence). The CDR3 covers 13 residues. CDR3 in amino acids: CSVSGQFNQPQHF. CDR3 nucleotides: TGCAGTGTTAGCGGACAGTTCAATCAGCCCCAGCATTTT.